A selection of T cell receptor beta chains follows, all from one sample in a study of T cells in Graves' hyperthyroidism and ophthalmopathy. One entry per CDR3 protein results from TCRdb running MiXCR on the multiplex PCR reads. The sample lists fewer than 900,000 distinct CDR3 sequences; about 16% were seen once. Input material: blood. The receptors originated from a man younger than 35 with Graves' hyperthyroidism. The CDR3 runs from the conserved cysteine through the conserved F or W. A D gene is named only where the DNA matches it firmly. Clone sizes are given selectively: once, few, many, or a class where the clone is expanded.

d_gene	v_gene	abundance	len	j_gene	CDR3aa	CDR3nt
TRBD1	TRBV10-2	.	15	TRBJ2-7	CASRPGTGGFYEQYF	TGCGCCAGCAGGCCCGGGACAGGGGGTTTCTACGAGCAGTACTTC
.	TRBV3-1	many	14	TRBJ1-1	CASSQFRAARGAFF	TGTGCCAGCAGCCAATTCCGGGCCGCTCGCGGAGCTTTCTTT
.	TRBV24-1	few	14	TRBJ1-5	CATRGRGGNQPQHF	TGTGCCACCAGAGGCAGGGGTGGCAATCAGCCCCAGCATTTT
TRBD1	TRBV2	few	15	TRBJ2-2	CASSPDRGSTGELFF	TGTGCCAGCAGCCCGGACAGGGGGAGCACCGGGGAGCTGTTTTTT
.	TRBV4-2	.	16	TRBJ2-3	CASSLGLHASTDTQYF	TGTGCCAGCAGCCTAGGGTTACATGCTAGCACAGATACGCAGTATTTT
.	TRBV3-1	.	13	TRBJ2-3	CASSQRTGHTQYF	TGTGCCAGCAGCCAAAGGACTGGGCATACGCAGTATTTT
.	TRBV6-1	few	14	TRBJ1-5	CASRNRVNNQPQHF	TGTGCCAGCAGAAACAGGGTAAACAATCAGCCCCAGCATTTT
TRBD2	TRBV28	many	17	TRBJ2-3	CASSSYGLAGGVDTQYF	TGTGCCAGCAGTTCTTACGGACTAGCGGGAGGAGTAGATACGCAGTATTTT
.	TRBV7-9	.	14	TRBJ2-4	CASSSRTAKNIQYF	TGTGCCAGCAGCTCCCGGACAGCCAAAAACATTCAGTACTTC
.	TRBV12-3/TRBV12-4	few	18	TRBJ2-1	CASSLVPPFRDPYNEQFF	TGTGCCAGCAGTTTAGTACCCCCTTTTCGGGATCCCTACAATGAGCAGTTCTTC
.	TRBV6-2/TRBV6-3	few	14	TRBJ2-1	CASRGGFPGNEQFF	TGTGCCAGCAGGGGAGGTTTCCCGGGCAATGAGCAGTTCTTC
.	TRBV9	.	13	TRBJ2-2	CASSETNTGELFF	TGTGCCAGCAGCGAGACTAACACCGGGGAGCTGTTTTTT
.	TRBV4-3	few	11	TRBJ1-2	CASSQGEGYTF	TGCGCCAGCAGCCAAGGGGAGGGCTACACCTTC
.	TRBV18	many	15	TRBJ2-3	CASSPPGSSTDTQYF	TGTGCCAGCTCACCCCCAGGGTCTAGCACAGATACGCAGTATTTT
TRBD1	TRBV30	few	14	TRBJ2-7	CAWSAPDRGTEQYF	TGTGCCTGGAGTGCACCCGACAGGGGCACCGAGCAGTACTTC
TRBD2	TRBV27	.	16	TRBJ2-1	CASSLFASGGYNEQFF	TGTGCCAGCAGTTTATTTGCTAGCGGGGGGTACAATGAGCAGTTCTTC
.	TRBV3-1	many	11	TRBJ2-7	CASSQGSEQYF	TGTGCCAGCAGCCAAGGGAGCGAGCAGTACTTC
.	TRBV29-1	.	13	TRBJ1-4	CSVAGTTNEKLFF	TGCAGCGTTGCGGGCACGACTAATGAAAAACTGTTTTTT
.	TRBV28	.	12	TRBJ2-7	CASSFHREGQYF	TGTGCCAGCAGTTTTCACAGGGAAGGGCAGTACTTC
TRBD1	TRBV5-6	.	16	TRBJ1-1	CASSPGQGRADTEAFF	TGTGCCAGCAGCCCGGGACAGGGCAGGGCAGACACTGAAGCTTTCTTT
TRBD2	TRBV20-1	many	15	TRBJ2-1	CSAPDGTSGSNEQFF	TGCAGTGCCCCGGATGGCACTAGCGGGAGTAATGAGCAGTTCTTC
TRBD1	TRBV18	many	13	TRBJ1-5	CASRKDRDQPQHF	TGTGCCAGTCGTAAGGACAGGGATCAGCCCCAGCATTTT
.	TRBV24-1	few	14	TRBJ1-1	CATSDLRPAGADFF	TGTGCCACCAGTGATCTACGACCGGCCGGTGCGGATTTCTTT
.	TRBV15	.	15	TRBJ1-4	CATSRGGSEGEKLFF	TGTGCCACCAGCAGAGGAGGGTCTGAAGGTGAAAAACTGTTTTTT
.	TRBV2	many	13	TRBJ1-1	CASSGQMNTEAFF	TGTGCCAGCAGCGGACAGATGAACACTGAAGCTTTCTTT
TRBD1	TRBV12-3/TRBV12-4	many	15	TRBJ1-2	CASSSLNTGGHGYTF	TGTGCCAGCAGTTCGCTGAACACAGGGGGTCATGGCTACACCTTC
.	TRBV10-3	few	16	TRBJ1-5	CAISESATVSNQPQHF	TGTGCCATCAGTGAGTCCGCGACAGTTAGCAATCAGCCCCAGCATTTT